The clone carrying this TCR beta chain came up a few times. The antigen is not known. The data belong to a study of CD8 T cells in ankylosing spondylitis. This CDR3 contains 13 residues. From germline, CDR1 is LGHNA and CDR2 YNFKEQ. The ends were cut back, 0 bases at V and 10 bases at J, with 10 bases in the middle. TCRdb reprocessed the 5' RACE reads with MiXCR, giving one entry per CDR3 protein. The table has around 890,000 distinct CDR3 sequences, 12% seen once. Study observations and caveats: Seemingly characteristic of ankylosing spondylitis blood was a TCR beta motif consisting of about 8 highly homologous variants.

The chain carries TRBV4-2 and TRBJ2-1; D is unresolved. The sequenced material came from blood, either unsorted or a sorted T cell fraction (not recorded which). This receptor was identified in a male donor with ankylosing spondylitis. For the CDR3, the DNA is TGTGCCAGCAGCCAAGATCGTGTGGAAGAGCAGTTCTTC. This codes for CASSQDRVEEQFF.